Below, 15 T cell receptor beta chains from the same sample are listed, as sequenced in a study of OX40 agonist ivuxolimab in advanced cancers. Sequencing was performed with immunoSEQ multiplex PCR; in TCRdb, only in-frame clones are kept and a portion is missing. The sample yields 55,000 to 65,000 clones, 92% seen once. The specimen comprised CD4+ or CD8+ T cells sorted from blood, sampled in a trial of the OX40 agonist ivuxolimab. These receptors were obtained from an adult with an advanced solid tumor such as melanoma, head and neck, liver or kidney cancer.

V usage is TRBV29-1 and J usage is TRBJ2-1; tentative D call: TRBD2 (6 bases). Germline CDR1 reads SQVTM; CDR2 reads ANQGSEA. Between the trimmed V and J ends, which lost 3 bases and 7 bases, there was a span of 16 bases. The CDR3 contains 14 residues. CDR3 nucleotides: TGCAGCGTTGACGGGCGCCCGGGGGAAAATGAGCAGTTCTTC. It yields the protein CSVDGRPGENEQFF.

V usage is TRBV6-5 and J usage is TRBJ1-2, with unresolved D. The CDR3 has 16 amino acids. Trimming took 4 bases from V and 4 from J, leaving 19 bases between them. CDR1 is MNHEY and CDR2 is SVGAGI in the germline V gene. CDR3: CASSFGFGLVSYGYTF. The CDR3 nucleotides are TGTGCCAGCAGTTTTGGTTTCGGGCTGGTTAGCTATGGCTACACCTTC.

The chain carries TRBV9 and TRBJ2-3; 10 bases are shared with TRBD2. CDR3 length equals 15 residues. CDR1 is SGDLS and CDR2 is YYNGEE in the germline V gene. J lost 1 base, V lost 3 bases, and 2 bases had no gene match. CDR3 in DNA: TGTGCCAGCAGCGCAGGACTAGCGGGCACAGATACGCAGTATTTT. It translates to CASSAGLAGTDTQYF. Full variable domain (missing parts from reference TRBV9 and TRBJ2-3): DSGVTQTPKHLITATGQRVTLRCSPRSGDLSVYWYQQSLDQGLQFLIQYYNGEERAKGNILERFSAQQFPDLHSELNLSSLELGDSALYFCASSAGLAGTDTQYFGPGTRLTVL.

In nucleotides, the CDR3 is TGCGCCAGCAGCCAAGTCGGAGGGGGCGGTGACTATGGCTACACCTTC. Translated, it gives CASSQVGGGGDYGYTF. The chain has TRBV4-1 and TRBJ1-2; 7 positions agree with TRBD1. V shed 1 base, J shed 3 bases, and the junction held 8 bases outside the gene matches. The CDR3 is 16 amino acids. CDR1 and CDR2 (germline): MGHRA, YSYEKL.

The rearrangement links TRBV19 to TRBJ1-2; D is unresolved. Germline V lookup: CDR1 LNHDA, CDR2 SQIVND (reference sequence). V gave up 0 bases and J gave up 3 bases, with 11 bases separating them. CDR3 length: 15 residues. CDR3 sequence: CASSIDREGYYGYTF. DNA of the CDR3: TGTGCCAGTAGTATAGATAGAGAGGGCTACTATGGCTACACCTTC.

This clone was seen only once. CDR3 loop: CASSPPTRTPYNEQFF. The CDR3 region has the DNA TGTGCCAGCAGCCCCCCGACTAGGACCCCCTACAATGAGCAGTTCTTC. The genes are TRBV5-4 and TRBJ2-1; a possible D gene is TRBD2 (6 bases). CDR1 is SGHNT and CDR2 is YYREEE in the germline V gene (reference sequence). Between the trimmed V and J ends, which lost 4 bases and 2 bases, there was a span of 16 bases. CDR3 length equals 16 residues.

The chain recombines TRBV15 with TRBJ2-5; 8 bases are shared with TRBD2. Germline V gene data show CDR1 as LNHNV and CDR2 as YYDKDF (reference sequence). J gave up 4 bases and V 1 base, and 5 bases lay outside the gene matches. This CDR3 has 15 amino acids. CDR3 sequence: CATSRAKLAGETQYF. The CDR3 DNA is TGTGCCACCAGCAGAGCGAAGCTAGCGGGAGAGACCCAGTACTTC.

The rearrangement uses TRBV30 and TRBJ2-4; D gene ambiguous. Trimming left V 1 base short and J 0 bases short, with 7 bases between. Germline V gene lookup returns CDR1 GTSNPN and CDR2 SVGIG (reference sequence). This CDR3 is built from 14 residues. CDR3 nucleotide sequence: TGTGCCTGGAGTGGGCACTTAGCCAAAAACATTCAGTACTTC. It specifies CAWSGHLAKNIQYF.

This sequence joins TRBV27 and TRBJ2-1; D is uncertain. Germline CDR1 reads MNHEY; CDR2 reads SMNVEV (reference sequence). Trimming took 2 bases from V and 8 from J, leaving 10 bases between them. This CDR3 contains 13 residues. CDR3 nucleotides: TGTGCCAGCAGTTTAAGTCTAGTCCATGAGCAGTTCTTC. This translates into CASSLSLVHEQFF.

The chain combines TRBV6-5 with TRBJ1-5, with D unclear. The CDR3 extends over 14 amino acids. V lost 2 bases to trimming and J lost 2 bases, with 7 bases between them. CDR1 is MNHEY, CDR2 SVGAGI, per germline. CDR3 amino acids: CASSYGLGNQPQHF. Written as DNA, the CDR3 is TGTGCCAGCAGTTACGGTTTGGGCAATCAGCCCCAGCATTTT.

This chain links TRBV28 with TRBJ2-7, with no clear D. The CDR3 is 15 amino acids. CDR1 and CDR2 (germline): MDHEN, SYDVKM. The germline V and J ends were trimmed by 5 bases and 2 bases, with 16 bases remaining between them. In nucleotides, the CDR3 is TGTGCCAGCAGTCAAAGCATTAACTCAGCCTACGAGCAGTACTTC. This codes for CASSQSINSAYEQYF.

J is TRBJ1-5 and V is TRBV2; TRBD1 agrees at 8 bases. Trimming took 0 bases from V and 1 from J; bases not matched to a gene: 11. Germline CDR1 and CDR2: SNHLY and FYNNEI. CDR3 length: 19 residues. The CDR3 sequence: CASSEAGTGLIRSNQPQHF. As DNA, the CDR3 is TGTGCCAGCAGTGAAGCAGGGACAGGACTCATTAGGAGCAATCAGCCCCAGCATTTT.

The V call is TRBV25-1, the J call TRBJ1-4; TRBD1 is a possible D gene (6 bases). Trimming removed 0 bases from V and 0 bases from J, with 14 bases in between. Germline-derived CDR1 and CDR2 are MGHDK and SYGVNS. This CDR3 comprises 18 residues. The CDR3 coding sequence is TGTGCCAGCAGTGAATATAGAGGGACACGGGCAACTAATGAAAAACTGTTTTTT. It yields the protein CASSEYRGTRATNEKLFF.

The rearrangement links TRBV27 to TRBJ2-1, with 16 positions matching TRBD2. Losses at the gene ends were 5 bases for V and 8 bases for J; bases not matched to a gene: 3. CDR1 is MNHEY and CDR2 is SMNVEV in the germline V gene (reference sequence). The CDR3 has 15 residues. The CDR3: CASSKGTSGGDEQFF. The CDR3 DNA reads TGTGCCAGCAGTAAGGGGACTAGCGGGGGGGATGAGCAGTTCTTC.

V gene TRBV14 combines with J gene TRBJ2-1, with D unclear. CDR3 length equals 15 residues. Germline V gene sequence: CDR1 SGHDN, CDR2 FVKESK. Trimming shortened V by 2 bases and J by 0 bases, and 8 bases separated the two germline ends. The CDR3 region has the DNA TGTGCCAGCAGCCAATTTCTCGCCTCCTACAATGAGCAGTTCTTC. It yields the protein CASSQFLASYNEQFF.